The clone carrying this T cell receptor beta chain came up many times. Its matching antigen is unknown. The germline V gene has CDR1 SGHVS and CDR2 FNYEAQ. Trimming cost V 2 bases and J 4 bases, with 11 bases left between them. The CDR3 is 14 residues long. The data are from a study of T cells in Graves' hyperthyroidism and ophthalmopathy. Study summary: Peripheral blood was collected at initial diagnosis, before any treatment.

Study outcomes and limitations: Model-based prediction identified ophthalmopathy a median 6.5 months prior to its onset. Researchers found most expanded thyroid clonotypes above 0.001 in blood as well. The authors' 13 V-J model separated ophthalmopathy from stable hyperthyroidism.

RNA transcripts provided the source from which TCR beta CDR3 regions were amplified. First-round RT-PCR of the TCR CDR3 relied on the HTBI primer set. TCRdb ran MiXCR on the multiplex PCR reads and lists one entry per CDR3 protein. Among a few hundred thousand distinct CDR3 sequences listed, less than 25% were seen once. This clonotype was obtained from a man aged 18 to 29 with Graves' hyperthyroidism. Sample: blood. The genes are TRBV7-6 and TRBJ2-5; no firm D call. The CDR3 nucleotides are TGTGCCAGCAGCTTAAGGCCGGCAGGAGAGACCCAGTACTTC. As protein: CASSLRPAGETQYF.